Listed here are 8 T cell receptor beta chains from one sample, sequenced in a study of beta chain features in type 1 diabetes. What these receptors recognize is not known. Study-wide results and limits: Type 1 diabetes patients had TCRB CDR3s that were shorter (moderately but significantly so) in all four CD4+ subsets.

Sequencing targeted expressed TCRB transcripts, as all isolated RNA had been reverse transcribed. The assay was immunoSEQ multiplex PCR, and TCRdb's table has in-frame clones only and misses some. The sample includes roughly 700,000 clones, around an eighth of them seen just once. The sequencing sample was made of naive CD4+ T cells from blood. Receptors were obtained from a man younger than 35 with type 1 diabetes.

V gene TRBV7-9 combines with J gene TRBJ1-1, with D unclear. Per the germline V gene, CDR1 is SEHNR and CDR2 is FQNEAQ (reference sequence). The germline V and J ends were trimmed by 1 base and 8 bases, with 8 bases remaining between them. This CDR3 spans 12 amino acids. CDR3 in amino acids: CASSLVPREAFF. The CDR3 DNA sequence: TGTGCCAGCAGCTTAGTCCCCAGAGAAGCTTTCTTT.

This clone turned up a few times. The rearrangement uses TRBV6-6 and TRBJ2-3; TRBD2 matches at 8 bases. Trimming took 2 bases from V and 0 from J; bases not matched to a gene: 1. The CDR3 is made up of 15 amino acids. Germline V gene sequence: CDR1 MNHNY, CDR2 SVGAGI (reference sequence). CDR3 protein: CASSYERGSTDTQYF. As DNA, the CDR3 is TGTGCCAGCAGTTACGAGCGGGGGAGCACAGATACGCAGTATTTT.

The CDR3 is CASSPGTGGEAFF. Written as DNA, the CDR3 is TGTGCCAGCAGCCCCGGGACAGGGGGTGAAGCTTTCTTT. This rearrangement joins TRBV11-2 to TRBJ1-1, with TRBD1 matching over 11 bases. The ends lost 5 bases at V and 7 bases at J; junction bases unmatched: 3. The CDR3 has 13 amino acids. Germline V gene lookup returns CDR1 SGHAT and CDR2 FQNNGV.

This chain uses TRBV30 with TRBJ2-5; the D gene is possibly TRBD2 (5 bases). This CDR3 is built from 11 residues. Germline CDR1 reads GTSNPN; CDR2 reads SVGIG (reference sequence). Between the trimmed V and J ends, which lost 4 bases and 6 bases, there was a span of 9 bases. The DNA for the CDR3 is TGTGCCTGGACGAGGGCGCAGACCCAGTACTTC. As protein: CAWTRAQTQYF.

The chain recombines TRBV7-9 with TRBJ1-2; D gene uncertain. V lost 5 bases to trimming and J lost 7 bases, with 17 bases between them. This CDR3 is built from 14 residues. Germline lookup yields CDR1 SEHNR and CDR2 FQNEAQ (reference sequence). CDR3 in DNA: TGTGCCAGCAGCCCCCGCCTCGGCGAGGGTGGCTACACCTTC. Translation gives CASSPRLGEGGYTF.

This chain joins TRBV2 and TRBJ1-1; D gene uncertain. The V end was cut by 4 bases, the J end by 0 bases, with 9 bases between. CDR1 is SNHLY, CDR2 FYNNEI, per germline. CDR3 length: 14 residues. The CDR3 reads CASSGTAMNTEAFF. The DNA of the CDR3 is TGTGCCAGCAGTGGGACCGCCATGAACACTGAAGCTTTCTTT.

This rearrangement joins TRBV6-5 to TRBJ2-6, with TRBD1 identical over 7 bases. CDR3 length equals 15 residues. V lost 8 bases and J lost 2; bases outside the gene matches: 6. CDR1 and CDR2 (germline): MNHEY, SVGAGI. The CDR3 DNA sequence: TGTGCCAGCGGGAAGACAGGGCCTGGGGCCAACGTCCTGACTTTC. Translating it yields CASGKTGPGANVLTF.

The chain links TRBV2 to TRBJ1-2; 10 bases match TRBD1. V shed 6 bases, J shed 8 bases, and the junction held 6 bases outside the gene matches. The germline CDR1 and CDR2 sequences are SNHLY and FYNNEI. The CDR3 has 13 amino acids. CDR3 DNA sequence: TGTGCCAGCAGCGGGACAGGGGAGCGCGGCTACACCTTC. Its protein product is CASSGTGERGYTF.